The T cell receptor (beta chain) under discussion was sequenced for a study of blood T cell repertoires in COVID-19. The study drew participants aged about 18 to 89 years from about two dozen US areas. Cohorts were based on clinical histories the participants reported. Profiling relied on immunoSEQ multiplex PCR, and the TCRdb table lists in-frame clones only, not all of them. In the table there are 200,000 to 250,000 clones, 90% of which are singletons. The TCR originated in a man in his thirties or forties who had been exposed to COVID-19. The sample consisted of PBMCs or T cells enriched from blood (not recorded which).

CDR3 in DNA: TGTGCCAGTAAGACACCAACCGGGGAGCTGTTTTTT. Its protein product is CASKTPTGELFF. The chain employs TRBV19 and TRBJ2-2; no clear D gene. Looked up from germline, CDR1 is LNHDA and CDR2 is SQIVND (reference sequence). Trimming pared 7 bases from V and 5 bases from J, leaving 8 bases between. The CDR3 length is 12 residues. Full variable domain (remainder filled in from reference TRBV19 and TRBJ2-2): DGGITQSPKYLFRKEGQNVTLSCEQNLNHDAMYWYRQDPGQGLRLIYYSQIVNDFQKGDIAEGYSVSREKKESFPLTVTSAQKNPTAFYLCASKTPTGELFFGEGSRLTVL.